This entry features one T cell receptor (beta chain) sequence. One end of the junction fails to match germline, which may point to a read error. CDR1 is SGHKS and CDR2 is YYEKEE in the germline V gene (reference sequence). The CDR3 sequence is 14 residues long. This sample stems from a study of blood T cell repertoires in COVID-19. In the study overall: Samples representing acute and convalescent COVID-19 were sourced from the United States, Italy and Spain.

TCRdb keeps only in-frame clones here, not all; method: immunoSEQ multiplex PCR. This table has about 35,000 clones, roughly three quarters appearing once. The rearrangement joins TRBV5-5 to TRBJ2-4; TRBD2 is a possible D gene (5 bases). This sequence originates from a human donor in a cohort sampled during active COVID-19. The specimen sequenced was peripheral blood. CDR3 amino acids: CASSGGGAKNIQYF. DNA for the CDR3: TGCGCCAGCAGCGGAGGTGGCGCCAAAAACATTCAGTACTTC. Combining the CDR3 with reference TRBV5-5 and TRBJ2-4 gives the whole variable domain DAGVTQSPTHLIKTRGQQVTLRCSPISGHKSVSWYQQVLGQGPQFIFQYYEKEERGRGNFPDRFSARQFPNYSSELNVNALLLGDSALYLCASSGGGAKNIQYFGAGTRLSVL.